This TCR beta chain was sequenced in a study of cytomegalovirus exposure and HLA in healthy donors. Clones were read by immunoSEQ multiplex PCR, and TCRdb kept only the in-frame ones, dropping some. The table includes around 160,000 clones, 91% detected once. With respect to this clone: The antigen is unknown.

This CDR3 spans 17 amino acids. Germline V gives CDR1 PRHDT, CDR2 FYEKMQ (reference sequence). Trimming removed 0 bases at V and 5 bases at J, with 20 bases between. Points from the study as a whole: A few CMV-associated chains were confirmed in vitro to be specific for CMV antigens. It was reportedly the case that the classifier diagnosed cytomegalovirus status with high specificity and sensitivity. According to a later analysis, TCR clusters from the first cohort tended to co-occur in the 110 or so validation repertoires. Cytomegalovirus-associated status was assigned to about 180 TCR beta chains.

The TCR was taken from a young woman in good health and CMV-seropositive. The J gene is TRBJ2-7, the V gene TRBV13; D is possibly TRBD1 (6 bases). Sequenced: PBMCs. The CDR3 DNA sequence: TGTGCCAGCAGCTTAGGCCCCTTGGGGGCCCCGAACCACGAGCAGTACTTC. It yields the protein CASSLGPLGAPNHEQYF.